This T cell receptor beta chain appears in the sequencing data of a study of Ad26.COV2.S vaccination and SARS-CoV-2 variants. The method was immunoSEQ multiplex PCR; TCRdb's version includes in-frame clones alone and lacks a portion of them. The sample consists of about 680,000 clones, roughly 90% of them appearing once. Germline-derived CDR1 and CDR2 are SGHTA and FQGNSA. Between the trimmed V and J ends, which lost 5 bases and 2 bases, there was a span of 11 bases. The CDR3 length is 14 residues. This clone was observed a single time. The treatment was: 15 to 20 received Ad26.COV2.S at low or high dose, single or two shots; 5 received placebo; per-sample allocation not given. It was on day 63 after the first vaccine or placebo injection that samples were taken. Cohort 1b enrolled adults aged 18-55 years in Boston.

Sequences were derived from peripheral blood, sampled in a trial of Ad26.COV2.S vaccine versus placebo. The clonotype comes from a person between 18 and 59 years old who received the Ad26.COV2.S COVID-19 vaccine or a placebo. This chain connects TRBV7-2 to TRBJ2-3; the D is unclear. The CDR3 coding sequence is TGTGCCAGCAGCCCAAGACGTTACACAGATACGCAGTATTTT. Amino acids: CASSPRRYTDTQYF.